The present entry profiles one T cell receptor (beta chain) with its context. The data are from a study of blood T cell repertoires in COVID-19. About the study: T cells, B-cell-depleted T cells, or PBMCs provided the cDNA or gDNA that served as material.

Germline V gene data show CDR1 as MDHEN and CDR2 as SYDVKM. The CDR3 has 16 amino acids. With 7 bases clipped from V and 6 bases from J, the junction kept 13 bases outside the gene matches. Libraries were prepared by immunoSEQ multiplex PCR; TCRdb keeps only in-frame clonotypes and omits some of them. The data contain some 520,000 clones, 89% of them singletons. The source material was peripheral blood. The V and J genes are TRBV28 and TRBJ2-3; TRBD2 agrees at 10 bases. This receptor was obtained from a young man with COVID-19, enrolled during active disease. CDR3 region: CASTSGSGGARDTQYF. The CDR3 DNA follows: TGTGCCAGCACCAGTGGGAGCGGGGGGGCGAGGGATACGCAGTATTTT.